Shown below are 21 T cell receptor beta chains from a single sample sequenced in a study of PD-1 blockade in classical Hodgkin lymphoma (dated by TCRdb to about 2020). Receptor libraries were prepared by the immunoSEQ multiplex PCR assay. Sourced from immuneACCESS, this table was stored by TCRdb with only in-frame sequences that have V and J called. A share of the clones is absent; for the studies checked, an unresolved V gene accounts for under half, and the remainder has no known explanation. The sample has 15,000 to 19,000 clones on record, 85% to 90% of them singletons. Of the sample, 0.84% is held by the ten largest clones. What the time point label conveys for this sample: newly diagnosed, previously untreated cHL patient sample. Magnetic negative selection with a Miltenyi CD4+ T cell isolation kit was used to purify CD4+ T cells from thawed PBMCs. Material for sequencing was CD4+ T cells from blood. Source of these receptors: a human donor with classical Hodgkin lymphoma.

The CDR3 loop reads CASTPLGSDPDSGNTIYF. The CDR3 coding sequence is TGTGCCAGCACTCCACTCGGGAGTGATCCCGACTCTGGAAACACCATATATTTT. V and J are TRBV28 and TRBJ1-3; D is ambiguous. The CDR3 runs 18 residues. The germline V and J ends were trimmed by 7 bases and 0 bases, with 22 bases remaining between them. From germline, CDR1 is MDHEN and CDR2 SYDVKM.

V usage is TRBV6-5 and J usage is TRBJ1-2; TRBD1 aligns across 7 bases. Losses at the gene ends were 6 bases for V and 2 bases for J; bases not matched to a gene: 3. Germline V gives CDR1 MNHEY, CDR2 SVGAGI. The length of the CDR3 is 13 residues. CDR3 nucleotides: TGTGCCAGCAGCCCGACAGGGAACTATGGCTACACCTTC. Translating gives CASSPTGNYGYTF.

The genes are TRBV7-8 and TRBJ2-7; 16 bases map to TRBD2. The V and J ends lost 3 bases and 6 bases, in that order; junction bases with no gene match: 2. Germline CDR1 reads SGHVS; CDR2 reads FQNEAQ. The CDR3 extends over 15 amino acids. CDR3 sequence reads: CASSLGLAGGGEQYF. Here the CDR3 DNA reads TGTGCCAGCAGCTTGGGACTAGCGGGAGGGGGCGAGCAGTACTTC.

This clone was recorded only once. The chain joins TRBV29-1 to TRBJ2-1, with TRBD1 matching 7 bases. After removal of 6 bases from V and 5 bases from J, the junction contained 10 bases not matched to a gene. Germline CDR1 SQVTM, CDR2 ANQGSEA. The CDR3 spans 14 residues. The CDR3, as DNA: TGCAGCGTCGTCCTGTGGACAGGTAACAATGAGCAGTTCTTC. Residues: CSVVLWTGNNEQFF.

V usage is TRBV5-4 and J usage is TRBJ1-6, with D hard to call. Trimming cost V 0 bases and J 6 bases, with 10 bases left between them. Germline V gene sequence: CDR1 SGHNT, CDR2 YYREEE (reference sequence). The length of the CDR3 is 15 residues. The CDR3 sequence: CASSLARTTNSPLHF. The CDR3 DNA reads TGTGCCAGCAGCTTGGCGCGGACTACTAATTCACCCCTCCACTTT.

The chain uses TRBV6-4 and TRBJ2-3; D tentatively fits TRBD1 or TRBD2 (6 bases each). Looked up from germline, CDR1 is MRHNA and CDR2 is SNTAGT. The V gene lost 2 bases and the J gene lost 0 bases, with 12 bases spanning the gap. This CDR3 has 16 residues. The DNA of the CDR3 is TGTGCCAGCAGTGACAGGGGGGATTTCAGCACAGATACGCAGTATTTT. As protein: CASSDRGDFSTDTQYF.

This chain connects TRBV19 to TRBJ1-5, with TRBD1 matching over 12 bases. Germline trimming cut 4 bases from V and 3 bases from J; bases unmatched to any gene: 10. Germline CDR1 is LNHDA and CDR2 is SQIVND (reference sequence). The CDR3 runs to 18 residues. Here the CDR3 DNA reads TGTGCCAGTAGTAGCTTACCGGGACAGGGGGCCTACAATCAGCCCCAGCATTTT. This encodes CASSSLPGQGAYNQPQHF.

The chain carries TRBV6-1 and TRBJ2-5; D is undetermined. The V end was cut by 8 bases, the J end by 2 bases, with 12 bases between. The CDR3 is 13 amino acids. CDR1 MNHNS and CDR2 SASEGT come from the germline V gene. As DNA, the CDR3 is TGTGCCAGCTTGCAGTTAGGACAAGAGACCCAGTACTTC. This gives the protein CASLQLGQETQYF.

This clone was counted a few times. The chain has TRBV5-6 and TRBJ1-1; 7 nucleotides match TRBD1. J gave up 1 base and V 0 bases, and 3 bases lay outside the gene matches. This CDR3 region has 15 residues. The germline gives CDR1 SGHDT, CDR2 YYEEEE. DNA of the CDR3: TGTGCCAGCAGCTTGGACAGGGGCCCGAACACTGAAGCTTTCTTT. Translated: CASSLDRGPNTEAFF.

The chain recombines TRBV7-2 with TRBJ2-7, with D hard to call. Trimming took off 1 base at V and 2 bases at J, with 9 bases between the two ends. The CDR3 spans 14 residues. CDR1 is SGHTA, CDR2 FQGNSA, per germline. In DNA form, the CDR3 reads TGTGCCAGCAGCTTAGGATTCGACGCCTACGAGCAGTACTTC. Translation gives CASSLGFDAYEQYF. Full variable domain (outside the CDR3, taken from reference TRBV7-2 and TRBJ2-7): GAGVSQSPSNKVTEKGKDVELRCDPISGHTALYWYRQSLGQGLEFLIYFQGNSAPDKSGLPSDRFSAERTGGSVSTLTIQRTQQEDSAVYLCASSLGFDAYEQYFGPGTRLTVT.

CDR3 amino acids: CASSLGPLREAFF. The CDR3 DNA is TGCGCCAGCAGCTTGGGACCCCTAAGGGAAGCTTTCTTT. The chain is built from TRBV5-1 and TRBJ1-1; D call uncertain. The CDR3 is 13 residues long. V was shortened by 0 bases and J by 8 bases, with 11 bases between the two germline ends. CDR1 is SGHRS and CDR2 is YFSETQ in the germline V gene.

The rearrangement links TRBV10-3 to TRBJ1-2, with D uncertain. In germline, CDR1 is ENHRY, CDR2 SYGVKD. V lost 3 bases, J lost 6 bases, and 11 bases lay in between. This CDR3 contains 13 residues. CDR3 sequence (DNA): TGTGCCATCAGTGATAGAGGAACCGATGGCTACACCTTC. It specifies CAISDRGTDGYTF.

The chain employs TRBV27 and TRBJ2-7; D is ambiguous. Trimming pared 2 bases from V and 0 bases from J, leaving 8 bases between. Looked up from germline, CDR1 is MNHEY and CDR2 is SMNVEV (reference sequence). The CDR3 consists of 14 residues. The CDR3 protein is CASSLRESSYEQYF. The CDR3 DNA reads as TGTGCCAGCAGTTTAAGGGAAAGCTCCTACGAGCAGTACTTC.

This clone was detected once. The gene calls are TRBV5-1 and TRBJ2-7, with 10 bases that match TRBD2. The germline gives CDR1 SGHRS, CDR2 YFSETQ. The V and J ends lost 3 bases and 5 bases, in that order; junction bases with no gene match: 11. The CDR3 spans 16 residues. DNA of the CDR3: TGCGCCAGCAGCTCTCGATCTAGCGGGAGAAGCAACGAGCAGTACTTC. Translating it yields CASSSRSSGRSNEQYF.

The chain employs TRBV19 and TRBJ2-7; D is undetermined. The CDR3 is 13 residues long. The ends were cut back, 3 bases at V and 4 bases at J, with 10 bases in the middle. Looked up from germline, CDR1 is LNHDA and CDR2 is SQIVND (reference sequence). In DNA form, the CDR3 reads TGTGCCAGTAGTATGGGCAGGCGGTACGAGCAGTACTTC. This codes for CASSMGRRYEQYF.

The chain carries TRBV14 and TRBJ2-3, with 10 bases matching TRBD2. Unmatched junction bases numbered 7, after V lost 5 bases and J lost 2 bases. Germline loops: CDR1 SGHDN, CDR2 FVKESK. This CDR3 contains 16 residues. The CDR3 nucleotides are TGTGCCAGCAGCAAGACTAGCGGGTCACCCACAGATACGCAGTATTTT. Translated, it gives CASSKTSGSPTDTQYF.

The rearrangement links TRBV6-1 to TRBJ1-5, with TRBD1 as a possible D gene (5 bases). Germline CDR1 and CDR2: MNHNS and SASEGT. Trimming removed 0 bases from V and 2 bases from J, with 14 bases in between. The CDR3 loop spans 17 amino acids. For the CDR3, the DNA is TGTGCCAGCAGTGAAGCATCAGGGTTTGGAGGCAATCAGCCCCAGCATTTT. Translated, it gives CASSEASGFGGNQPQHF.

The CDR3 DNA reads as TGTGCCAGCTCACCATCTCGTGGGACTGAAGCTTTCTTT. Translation: CASSPSRGTEAFF. The rearrangement uses TRBV18 and TRBJ1-1; D call uncertain. This CDR3 is built from 13 residues. CDR1 KGHSH and CDR2 LQKENI come from the germline V gene. Trimming cost V 2 bases and J 5 bases, with 9 bases left between them.

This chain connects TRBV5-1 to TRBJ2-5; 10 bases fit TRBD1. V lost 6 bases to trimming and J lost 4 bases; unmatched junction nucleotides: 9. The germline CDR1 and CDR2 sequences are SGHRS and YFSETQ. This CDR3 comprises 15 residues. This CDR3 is CASNEWGTGVETQYF. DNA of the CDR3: TGCGCCAGCAACGAGTGGGGGACAGGGGTAGAGACCCAGTACTTC.

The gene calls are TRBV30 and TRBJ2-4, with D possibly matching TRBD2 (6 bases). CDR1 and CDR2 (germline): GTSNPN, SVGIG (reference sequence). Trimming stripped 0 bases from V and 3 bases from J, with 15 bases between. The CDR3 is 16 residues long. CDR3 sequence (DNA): TGTGCCTGGAGTGTACGGGCAGTGGGGGGCAAAAACATTCAGTACTTC. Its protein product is CAWSVRAVGGKNIQYF. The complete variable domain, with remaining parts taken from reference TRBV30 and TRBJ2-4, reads SQTIHQWPATLVQPVGSPLSLECTVEGTSNPNLYWYRQAAGRGLQLLFYSVGIGQISSEVPQNLSASRPQDRQFILSSKKLLLSDSGFYLCAWSVRAVGGKNIQYFGAGTRLSVL.

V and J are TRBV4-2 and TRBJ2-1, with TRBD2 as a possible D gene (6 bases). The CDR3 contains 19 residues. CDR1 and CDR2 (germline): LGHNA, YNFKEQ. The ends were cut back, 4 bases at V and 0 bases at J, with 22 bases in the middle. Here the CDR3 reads CASSPPGRASASSYNEQFF. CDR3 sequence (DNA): TGTGCCAGCAGCCCACCCGGGAGAGCCTCCGCTAGCTCCTACAATGAGCAGTTCTTC.